This T cell receptor beta chain was captured in a study of T cells in Graves' hyperthyroidism and ophthalmopathy. Study-level points and caveats: In simple terms, a model built on 13 V-J features told ophthalmopathy apart from stable hyperthyroidism.

Turning to this clonotype: Its antigen is unidentified.

Template material for amplifying TCR beta CDR3 regions consisted of RNA transcripts. With the HTBI primer set, the TCR CDR3 went through a first round of RT-PCR. TCRdb processed the multiplex PCR reads anew with MiXCR; each CDR3 protein has one entry. The data show some 350,000 distinct CDR3 sequences, roughly an eighth seen once. From germline, CDR1 is LNHDA and CDR2 SQIVND (reference sequence). CDR3 length equals 16 residues. With 3 bases clipped from V and 9 bases from J, the junction kept 9 bases outside the gene matches. V and J are TRBV19 and TRBJ1-6; TRBD1 matches 9 bases. This receptor was obtained from a middle-aged woman with Graves' ophthalmopathy. Specimen: blood. CDR3 sequence reads: CASSMATGTGSSPLHF. The CDR3 DNA reads as TGTGCCAGTAGTATGGCGACCGGGACAGGGTCTTCACCCCTCCACTTT.